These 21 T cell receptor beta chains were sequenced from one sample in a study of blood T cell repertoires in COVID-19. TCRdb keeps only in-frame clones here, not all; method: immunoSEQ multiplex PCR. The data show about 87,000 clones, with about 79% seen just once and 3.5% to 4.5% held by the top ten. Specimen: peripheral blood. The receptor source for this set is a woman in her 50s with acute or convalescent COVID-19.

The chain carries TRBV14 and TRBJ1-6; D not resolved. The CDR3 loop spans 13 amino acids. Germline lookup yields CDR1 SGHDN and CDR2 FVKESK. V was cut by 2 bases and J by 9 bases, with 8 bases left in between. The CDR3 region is CASSQLQSSPLHF. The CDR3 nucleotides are TGTGCCAGCAGCCAACTACAGAGTTCACCCCTCCACTTT.

CDR3 bases: TGCGCCAGCAGCTTGGATACACAGCTTAATTCACCCCTCCACTTT. Protein sequence: CASSLDTQLNSPLHF. The gene calls are TRBV5-1 and TRBJ1-6, with D uncertain. Trimming cost V 0 bases and J 6 bases, with 10 bases left between them. CDR1 is SGHRS and CDR2 is YFSETQ in the germline V gene. This CDR3 region has 15 residues.

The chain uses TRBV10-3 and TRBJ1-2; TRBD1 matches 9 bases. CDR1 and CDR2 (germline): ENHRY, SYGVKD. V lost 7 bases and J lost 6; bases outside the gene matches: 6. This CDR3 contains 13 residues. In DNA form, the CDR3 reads TGTGCCATCAATCTACAGGGGGCGGATGGCTACACCTTC. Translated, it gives CAINLQGADGYTF.

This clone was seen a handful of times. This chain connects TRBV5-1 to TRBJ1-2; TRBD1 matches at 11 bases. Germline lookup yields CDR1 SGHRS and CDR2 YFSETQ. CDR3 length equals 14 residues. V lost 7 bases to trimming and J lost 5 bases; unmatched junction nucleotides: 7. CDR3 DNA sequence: TGCGCCAGCGGAGGGACAGGGGGTTGGTATGGCTACACCTTC. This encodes CASGGTGGWYGYTF.

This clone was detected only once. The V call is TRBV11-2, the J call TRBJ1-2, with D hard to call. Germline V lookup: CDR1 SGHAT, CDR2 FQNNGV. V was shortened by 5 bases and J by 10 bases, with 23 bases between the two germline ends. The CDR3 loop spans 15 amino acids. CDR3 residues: CASSPNRGLTASYTF. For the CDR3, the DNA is TGTGCCAGCAGCCCGAACCGAGGGCTCACCGCCTCCTACACCTTC. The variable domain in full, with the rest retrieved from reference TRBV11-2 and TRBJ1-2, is EAGVAQSPRYKIIEKRQSVAFWCNPISGHATLYWYQQILGQGPKLLIQFQNNGVVDDSQLPKDRFSAERLKGVDSTLKIQPAKLEDSAVYLCASSPNRGLTASYTFGSGTRLTVV.

CDR3 coding DNA: TGTGCCACCAGCAGAGATAGGGGACAGGGGGGCTACAATGAGCAGTTCTTC. Translation: CATSRDRGQGGYNEQFF. The rearrangement links TRBV15 to TRBJ2-1; 11 positions match TRBD1. CDR3 length: 17 residues. Germline V gene data show CDR1 as LNHNV and CDR2 as YYDKDF (reference sequence). The ends lost 0 bases at V and 3 bases at J; junction bases unmatched: 4.

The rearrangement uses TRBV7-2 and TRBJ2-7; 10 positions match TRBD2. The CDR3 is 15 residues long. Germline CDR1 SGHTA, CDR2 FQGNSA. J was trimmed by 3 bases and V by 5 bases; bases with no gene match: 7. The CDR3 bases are TGTGCCAGCAGCCTTAGCGGGGGGCATATCTACGAGCAGTACTTC. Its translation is CASSLSGGHIYEQYF.

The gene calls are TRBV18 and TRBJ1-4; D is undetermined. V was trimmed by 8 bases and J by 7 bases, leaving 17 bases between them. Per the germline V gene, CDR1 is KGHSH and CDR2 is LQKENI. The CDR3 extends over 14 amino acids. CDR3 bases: TGTGCCAGCCGAAGCGGCCGGGAGGGTGAAAAACTGTTTTTT. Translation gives CASRSGREGEKLFF. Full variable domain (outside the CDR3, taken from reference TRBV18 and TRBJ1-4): NAGVMQNPRHLVRRRGQEARLRCSPMKGHSHVYWYRQLPEEGLKFMVYLQKENIIDESGMPKERFSAEFPKEGPSILRIQQVVRGDSAAYFCASRSGREGEKLFFGSGTQLSVL.

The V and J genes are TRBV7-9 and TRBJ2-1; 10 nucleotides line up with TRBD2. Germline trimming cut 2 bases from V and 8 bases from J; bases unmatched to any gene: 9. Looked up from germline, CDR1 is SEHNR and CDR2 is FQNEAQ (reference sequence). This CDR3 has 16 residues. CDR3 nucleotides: TGTGCCAGCAGCTTAAAAGCGGGGGGGTCCGCGGATGAGCAGTTCTTC. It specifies CASSLKAGGSADEQFF.

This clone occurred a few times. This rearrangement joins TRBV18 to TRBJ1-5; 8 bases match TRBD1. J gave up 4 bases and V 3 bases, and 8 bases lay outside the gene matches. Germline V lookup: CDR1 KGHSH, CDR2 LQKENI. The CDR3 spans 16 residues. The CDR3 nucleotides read TGTGCCAGCTCACCGCAGCCCGGGACAGGTAATCAGCCCCAGCATTTT. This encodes CASSPQPGTGNQPQHF.

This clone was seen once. CDR3 in DNA: TGTGCCAGCAGCTTAGGGGACAGGGGGTGGGGCACTGAAGCTTTCTTT. Translated: CASSLGDRGWGTEAFF. The rearrangement joins TRBV11-2 to TRBJ1-1; 11 nucleotides match TRBD1. Germline trimming cut 1 base from V and 4 bases from J; bases unmatched to any gene: 5. Germline CDR1 reads SGHAT; CDR2 reads FQNNGV. The CDR3 is 16 amino acids.

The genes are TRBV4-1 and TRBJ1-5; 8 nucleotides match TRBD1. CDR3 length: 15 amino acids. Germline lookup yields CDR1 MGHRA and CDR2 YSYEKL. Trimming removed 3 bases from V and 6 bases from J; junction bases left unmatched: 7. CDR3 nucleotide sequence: TGCGCCAGCAGCCATCCGGGACAGGCGGCTCAGCCCCAGCATTTT. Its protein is CASSHPGQAAQPQHF.

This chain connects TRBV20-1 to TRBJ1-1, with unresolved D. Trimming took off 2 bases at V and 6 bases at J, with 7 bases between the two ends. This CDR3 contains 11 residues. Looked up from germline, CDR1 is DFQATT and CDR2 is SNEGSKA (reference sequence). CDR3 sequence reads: CSARQVPEAFF. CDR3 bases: TGCAGTGCTAGACAGGTACCTGAAGCTTTCTTT.

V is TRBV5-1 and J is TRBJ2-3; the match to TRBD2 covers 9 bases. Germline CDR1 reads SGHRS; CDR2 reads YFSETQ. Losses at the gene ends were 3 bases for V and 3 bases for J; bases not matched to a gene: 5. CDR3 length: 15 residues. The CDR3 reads CASSSRGGGTDTQYF. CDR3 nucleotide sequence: TGCGCCAGCAGCTCGCGGGGGGGCGGGACAGATACGCAGTATTTT.

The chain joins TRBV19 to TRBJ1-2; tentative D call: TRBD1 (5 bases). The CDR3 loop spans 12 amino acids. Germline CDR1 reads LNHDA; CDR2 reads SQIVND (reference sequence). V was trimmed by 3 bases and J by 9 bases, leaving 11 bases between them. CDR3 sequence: CASSIRQTRYTF. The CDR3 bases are TGTGCCAGTAGTATCAGACAGACTCGCTACACCTTC.

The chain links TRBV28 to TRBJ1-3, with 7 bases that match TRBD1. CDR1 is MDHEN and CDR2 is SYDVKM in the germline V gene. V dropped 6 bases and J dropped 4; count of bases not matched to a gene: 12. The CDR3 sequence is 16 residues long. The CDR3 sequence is CASRTGAGGTGNTIYF. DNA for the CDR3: TGTGCCAGCAGGACCGGGGCAGGGGGTACCGGAAACACCATATATTTT.

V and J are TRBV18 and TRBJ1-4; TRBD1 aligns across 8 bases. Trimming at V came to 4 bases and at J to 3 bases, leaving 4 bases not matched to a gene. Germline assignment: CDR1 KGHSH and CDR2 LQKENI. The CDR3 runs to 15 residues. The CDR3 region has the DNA TGTGCCAGCTCACGTGACAGGGGAGCTAATGAAAAACTGTTTTTT. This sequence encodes CASSRDRGANEKLFF.

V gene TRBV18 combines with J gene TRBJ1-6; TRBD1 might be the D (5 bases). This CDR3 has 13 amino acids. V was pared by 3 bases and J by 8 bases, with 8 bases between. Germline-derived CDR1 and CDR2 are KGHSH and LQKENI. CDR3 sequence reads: CASSPTGDSPLHF. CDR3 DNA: TGTGCCAGCTCACCGACGGGGGATTCACCCCTCCACTTT.

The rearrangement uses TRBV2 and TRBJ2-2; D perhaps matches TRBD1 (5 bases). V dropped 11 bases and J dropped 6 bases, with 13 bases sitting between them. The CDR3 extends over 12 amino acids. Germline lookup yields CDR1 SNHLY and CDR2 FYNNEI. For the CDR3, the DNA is TGTGCCGGAAACAGGAATTCCGGGGAGCTGTTTTTT. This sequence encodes CAGNRNSGELFF.

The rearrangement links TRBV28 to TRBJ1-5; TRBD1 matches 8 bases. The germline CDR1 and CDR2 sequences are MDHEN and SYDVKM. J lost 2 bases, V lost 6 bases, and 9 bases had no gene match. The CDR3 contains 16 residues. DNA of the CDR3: TGTGCCAGCAGCACACTGGACAGGGCAGGCAATCAGCCCCAGCATTTT. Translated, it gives CASSTLDRAGNQPQHF.

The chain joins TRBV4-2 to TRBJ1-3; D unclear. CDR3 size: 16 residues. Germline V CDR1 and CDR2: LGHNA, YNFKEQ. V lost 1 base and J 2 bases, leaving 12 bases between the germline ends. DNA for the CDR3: TGTGCCAGCAGCCAAGCCCTGGAGACTGCTGGAAACACCATATATTTT. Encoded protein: CASSQALETAGNTIYF.